Below, 4 T cell receptor beta chains from the same sample are listed, as sequenced in a study of blood T cell repertoires in COVID-19. Profiling relied on immunoSEQ multiplex PCR, and the TCRdb table lists in-frame clones only, not all of them. The sample has approximately 180,000 clones, around 79% seen once. Sequencing was carried out using peripheral blood. Source of these receptors: a woman in her sixties or seventies with acute or convalescent COVID-19.

This clone has just a few counts. V gene TRBV2 combines with J gene TRBJ2-2; no definite D call. The CDR3 has 15 residues. In germline, CDR1 is SNHLY, CDR2 FYNNEI. V gave up 6 bases and J gave up 3 bases, with 14 bases separating them. The CDR3 sequence is CASRKFWADTGELFF. CDR3 coding DNA: TGTGCCAGCAGAAAGTTCTGGGCCGACACCGGGGAGCTGTTTTTT.

The rearrangement links TRBV27 to TRBJ2-5; D is ambiguous. V gave up 7 bases and J gave up 9 bases, with 21 bases separating them. Germline CDR1 and CDR2: MNHEY and SMNVEV (reference sequence). This CDR3 comprises 14 residues. The CDR3 DNA reads TGTGCCAGCAAGACCAGCGCGGATCTGATGGCCCAGTACTTC. Its protein product is CASKTSADLMAQYF.

This clone appeared many times. CDR3 nucleotide sequence: TGTGCCAGTAGTACCTTTACACTAGCGGGGCTCAACAATGAGCAGTTCTTC. Its protein product is CASSTFTLAGLNNEQFF. The chain has TRBV19 and TRBJ2-1; TRBD2 matches at 10 bases. Germline lookup yields CDR1 LNHDA and CDR2 SQIVND (reference sequence). With 4 bases clipped from V and 5 bases from J, the junction kept 11 bases outside the gene matches. The CDR3 contains 17 residues.

The J gene is TRBJ1-1, the V gene TRBV19; D gene unclear. Trimming stripped 3 bases from V and 5 bases from J, with 13 bases between. The CDR3 has 14 amino acids. CDR1 and CDR2 from the germline V gene are LNHDA and SQIVND (reference sequence). The CDR3: CASSMEPRLTEAFF. The CDR3 bases are TGTGCCAGTAGTATGGAGCCACGGTTAACTGAAGCTTTCTTT.